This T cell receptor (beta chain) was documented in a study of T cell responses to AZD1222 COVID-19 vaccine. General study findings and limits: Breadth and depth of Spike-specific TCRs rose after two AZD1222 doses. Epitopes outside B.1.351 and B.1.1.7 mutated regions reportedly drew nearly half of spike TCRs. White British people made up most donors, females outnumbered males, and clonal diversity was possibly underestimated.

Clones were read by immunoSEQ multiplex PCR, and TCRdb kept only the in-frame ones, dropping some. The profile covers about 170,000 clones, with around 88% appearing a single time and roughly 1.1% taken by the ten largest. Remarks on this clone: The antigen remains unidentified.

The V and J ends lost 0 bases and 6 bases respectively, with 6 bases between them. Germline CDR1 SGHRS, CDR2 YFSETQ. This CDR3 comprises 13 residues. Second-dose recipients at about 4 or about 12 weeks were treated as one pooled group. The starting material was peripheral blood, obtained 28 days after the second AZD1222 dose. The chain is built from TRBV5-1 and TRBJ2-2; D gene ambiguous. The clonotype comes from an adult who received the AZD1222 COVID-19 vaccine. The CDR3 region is CASSLEGPGELFF. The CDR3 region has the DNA TGCGCCAGCAGCTTGGAGGGTCCCGGGGAGCTGTTTTTT.